This T cell receptor beta chain was documented in a study of blood T cell repertoires in COVID-19. At the level of the study: Researchers got acute and convalescent COVID-19 samples from the United States, Italy and Spain. T cells, B-cell-depleted T cells, or PBMCs provided the cDNA or gDNA that served as material.

Original data processing: Reference gene primers were amplified, and this amplification served to estimate nucleated cell counts. Only in-frame clones appear in the TCRdb table, and some are missing; sequencing was by immunoSEQ multiplex PCR. That table supplies the V and J calls and clone size; D and trimming were determined from the DNA. The sample lists about 90,000 clones, around 87% seen once, with approximately 17% in the top ten. Deletions cut 3 bases from V and 4 bases from J, with 18 bases between. This CDR3 comprises 16 residues. Germline CDR1 and CDR2: LNHDA and SQIVND (reference sequence). This clone was observed once.

The chain employs TRBV19 and TRBJ1-2, with a possible D match to TRBD1 (6 bases). The sample consisted of peripheral blood. The TCR was taken from a human donor in a cohort sampled during active COVID-19. CDR3 loop: CASSIRTVENPYGYTF. Here the CDR3 DNA reads TGTGCCAGTAGTATCAGGACAGTGGAGAACCCCTATGGCTACACCTTC.